The sequence of this TCR beta chain was determined in a study of CD8+CD57+ T cells in acquired aplastic anemia (dated by TCRdb to the late 2010s). As for the study more broadly: DNA extracted from sorted CD4+ and CD8+ cells had a mean of approximately 3.3 ug, with a range of roughly 0.19 to 27.4 ug. A CD8+CD57+ expansion meant a frequency higher than the mean frequency seen in healthy subjects. Summary of the overall study and its limitations: Although roughly 29 CD8+ CDR3 sequences were shared by patients and controls, these sequences appeared highly expressed in patients and within the immunodominant clones of patients. Between patients and healthy controls, no significant difference in CD8+ Simpson's diversity was found (P=0.060).

This clonotype was detected ten times or more. The target of this receptor is not known. One base away there is no much larger clone; base qualities are not given. Expansion of CD8+CD57+ cells had been shown by flow cytometry in the patients chosen for sequencing. All patients had severe acquired aplastic anemia diagnosed by International Study of Aplastic Anemia and Agranulocytosis and Camitta criteria. At the time blood was sampled, none of the patients had received any therapy. TCR repertoires of sorted CD4+ and CD8+ blood T cells from severe aplastic anemia patients and healthy subjects were deep-sequenced in the study. Patients were enrolled in the USA under clinicaltrials.gov protocols 00001620, 01623167, 00001397, 00071045, 00081523 and 00961064. Ficoll-Paque density gradient centrifugation was used to isolate peripheral blood mononuclear cells. Before DNA was extracted, CD4+ and CD8+ T cells were sorted using either FACS or magnetic beads.

CDR1 and CDR2 (MNHEY, SVGEGT) derive from the germline V gene. Including the terminal cysteine and phenylalanine, the CDR3 comprises 16 residues. Of all the DNA, just the CDR3 is kept, 48 bases in frame from base 1. Unmatched junction bases come to 7, with V trimmed by 6 bases and J by 2 bases. Genomic DNA served as template for TCR beta VDJ combination and CDR3 sequence profiling. An Illumina HiSeq 2000 was used for TCR repertoire sequencing. The original pipeline was this. Repertoires were assessed using TRBV/TRBJ rearrangement plots, CDR3 size and DJ length profiles, and Simpson's diversity index. The immunodominant clone was defined as the most abundant DNA sequence in deep sequencing data. CDR3 amino acid sequences were screened for sharing across subjects and were compared with published repertoires and the VDJdb database. The raw public reads went through TCRdb reprocessing: fastp at Q25, MiXCR clone calling, in-frame beta chains kept. Every distinct CDR3 protein forms one entry, paired with its most common genes and DNA. The V and J calls reflect TCRdb's pipeline rather than the authors' work. The sample yields roughly 150,000 distinct CDR3 sequences; less than 50% were counted once. The top ten constitute around 3.2% of the sample.

What was sequenced was sorted CD4+, CD8+, or CD8+CD57+ T cells (not recorded which) from PBMCs. The clonotype originates from a human donor with aplastic anemia. The chain is assembled from TRBV6-2 or TRBV6-3 and TRBJ2-7; 13 nucleotides in the junction match TRBD2. The CDR3 protein: CASRPSTSGRTYEQYF. The DNA is TGTGCCAGCAGACCTTCGACTAGCGGGAGGACCTACGAGCAGTACTTC.